This T cell receptor beta chain was documented in a study of blood T cells in healthy people across ages. Study-level background: There was about one barcoded beta molecule captured by template switching per two T cells. Study-wide findings and caveats: The study lacked donor CMV status, which possibly confounded expanded clonotype changes.

Roughly 9 milliliters of peripheral blood were drawn from each donor. This CDR3 has 15 amino acids. CDR1 LGHNA and CDR2 YSLEER come from the germline V gene. Trimming took off 3 bases at V and 2 bases at J, with 13 bases between the two ends. A second PCR of 7 to 11 cycles used a sample-barcoded 5' primer and a J-beta primer mix. In TCRdb, the 5' RACE reads were re-called with MiXCR into one record per CDR3 protein. Here the sample spans 590,000 or so distinct CDR3 sequences, about 30% being singletons. This clonotype was counted only a few times. Its antigen is unknown. The sequencing sample was made of blood. The V call is TRBV4-3, the J call TRBJ1-1; TRBD1 is a possible D gene (5 bases). This TCR derives from a woman older than 75 in good health. CDR3 DNA sequence: TGCGCCAGCAGCCAGGATGGGCAGGGCAACACTGAAGCTTTCTTT. This gives the protein CASSQDGQGNTEAFF.